Below are 28 T cell receptor beta chains sequenced from a single sample in a study of shared clonotypes between healthy human individuals. Data came from immunoSEQ multiplex PCR; TCRdb stores just in-frame clones and leaves some out. The sample includes about 450,000 clones, roughly three quarters of them seen just once. The sequencing sample was made of PBMCs. The receptors here all came from a woman in her 40s in good health. Some clones in this sample may be carry-over from other donors' samples.

The chain has TRBV28 and TRBJ2-7; tentative D call: TRBD1 (5 bases). The CDR3 extends over 15 amino acids. The germline V gene encodes CDR1 MDHEN and CDR2 SYDVKM. Trimming shortened V by 5 bases and J by 2 bases, and 16 bases separated the two germline ends. The CDR3 region has the DNA TGTGCCAGCAGTCCAACCCGACAGCAGGCCTACGAGCAGTACTTC. It translates to CASSPTRQQAYEQYF.

This chain joins TRBV5-1 and TRBJ2-2, with 11 bases identical to TRBD2. Germline values: CDR1 SGHRS, CDR2 YFSETQ. The CDR3 loop spans 16 amino acids. The trim removed 4 bases at V and 5 bases at J, leaving 7 bases unmatched. CDR3 in DNA: TGCGCCAGCAGCCCCACGGGACTAGCGGCTACCGGGGAGCTGTTTTTT. It translates to CASSPTGLAATGELFF.

The V gene is TRBV30, the J gene TRBJ1-4; 10 nucleotides align to TRBD1. Unmatched junction bases numbered 6, after V lost 7 bases and J lost 7 bases. There are 13 residues in the CDR3. The germline V gene encodes CDR1 GTSNPN and CDR2 SVGIG (reference sequence). CDR3 loop: CASRDRGVEKLFF. The CDR3, as DNA: TGTGCCTCTCGGGACAGGGGAGTTGAAAAACTGTTTTTT.

V is TRBV4-2 and J is TRBJ2-3; 9 bases agree with TRBD2. Germline loops: CDR1 LGHNA, CDR2 YNFKEQ. Losses at the gene ends were 1 base for V and 4 bases for J; bases not matched to a gene: 6. The CDR3 length is 16 residues. The CDR3 nucleotides read TGTGCCAGCAGCCAAGTACGAGCGGGAGGTTCAGATACGCAGTATTTT. This sequence encodes CASSQVRAGGSDTQYF.

The V and J genes are TRBV10-2 and TRBJ1-3, with unresolved D. V lost 2 bases, J lost 4 bases, and 3 bases lay in between. Germline values: CDR1 WSHSY, CDR2 SAAADI. This CDR3 has 12 amino acids. DNA for the CDR3: TGCGCCAGCAGTGAGCTAGGAAACACCATATATTTT. This encodes CASSELGNTIYF.

The CDR3 protein is CASSYGGQGPTDTQYF. The CDR3 nucleotides are TGTGCCAGCAGTTACGGGGGACAGGGACCCACAGATACGCAGTATTTT. The V call is TRBV6-5, the J call TRBJ2-3; 9 bases are a match to TRBD1. Germline loops: CDR1 MNHEY, CDR2 SVGAGI. J gave up 2 bases and V 2 bases, and 5 bases lay outside the gene matches. CDR3 size: 16 residues.

The chain has TRBV28 and TRBJ1-4; D gene unclear. The CDR3 loop spans 12 amino acids. V was clipped by 7 bases and J by 15 bases, with 18 bases between them. Germline loops: CDR1 MDHEN, CDR2 SYDVKM. Written as DNA, the CDR3 is TGTGCCAGCAAGGACTCGACGGCAGAGATGTTTTTT. Its translation is CASKDSTAEMFF.

This chain uses TRBV29-1 with TRBJ2-7, with 9 nucleotides matching TRBD2. CDR3 length equals 16 residues. The ends lost 0 bases at V and 7 bases at J; junction bases unmatched: 13. The germline V gene encodes CDR1 SQVTM and CDR2 ANQGSEA. The CDR3 sequence: CSVEDLAREGLGEQYF. Written as DNA, the CDR3 is TGCAGCGTTGAAGATCTGGCGCGGGAGGGCCTTGGGGAGCAGTACTTC.

J is TRBJ1-1 and V is TRBV11-2; D is unclear. The CDR3 consists of 13 residues. CDR1 is SGHAT and CDR2 is FQNNGV in the germline V gene. V was trimmed by 4 bases and J by 2 bases, leaving 8 bases between them. CDR3 coding DNA: TGTGCCAGCAGCTACGGGATTAACACTGAAGCTTTCTTT. It encodes CASSYGINTEAFF.

The rearrangement uses TRBV11-1 and TRBJ1-1, with D unclear. The V gene lost 5 bases and the J gene lost 2 bases, with 9 bases spanning the gap. Germline V gene lookup returns CDR1 SGHAT and CDR2 FQDESV (reference sequence). CDR3 size: 13 residues. In nucleotides, the CDR3 is TGTGCCAGCAGCCAACGGGTCAACACTGAAGCTTTCTTT. Encoded protein: CASSQRVNTEAFF.

The J gene is TRBJ1-5, the V gene TRBV28; D is unclear. Trimming removed 6 bases from V and 6 bases from J, with 12 bases in between. The CDR3 runs 13 residues. Germline CDR1 MDHEN, CDR2 SYDVKM. CDR3 amino acids: CASSSGLVQPQHF. In DNA form, the CDR3 reads TGTGCCAGCAGCTCAGGACTAGTTCAGCCCCAGCATTTT.

In this sample, this clone turned up a few times. The CDR3 nucleotides read TGTGCCAGCGCGACAGGGAGGGATGAAAAACTGTTTTTT. Its protein product is CASATGRDEKLFF. J is TRBJ1-4 and V is TRBV6-5, with TRBD1 matching over 7 bases. This CDR3 has 13 amino acids. Looked up from germline, CDR1 is MNHEY and CDR2 is SVGAGI. V dropped 8 bases and J dropped 6; count of bases not matched to a gene: 6.

The rearrangement links TRBV5-1 to TRBJ2-1; no clear D gene. Trimming took off 4 bases at V and 5 bases at J, with 13 bases between the two ends. The CDR3 contains 14 residues. The germline V gene encodes CDR1 SGHRS and CDR2 YFSETQ. The CDR3 sequence is CASSLRTGDNEQFF. The CDR3 DNA follows: TGCGCCAGCAGCCTTAGGACGGGTGACAATGAGCAGTTCTTC.

The rearrangement uses TRBV11-2 and TRBJ2-4, with D unresolved. CDR1 SGHAT and CDR2 FQNNGV come from the germline V gene. The CDR3 loop spans 12 amino acids. V lost 4 bases, J lost 9 bases, and 10 bases lay in between. The CDR3 loop reads CASSSPGAIQYF. The CDR3, as DNA: TGTGCCAGCAGCTCCCCAGGAGCCATTCAGTACTTC.

The chain has TRBV5-1 and TRBJ1-2; D is undetermined. V dropped 3 bases and J dropped 3 bases, with 12 bases sitting between them. The CDR3 runs to 14 residues. Germline CDR1 and CDR2: SGHRS and YFSETQ. The CDR3 nucleotides are TGCGCCAGCAGCTCCCACAGTTCGGACTATGGCTACACCTTC. Translated, it gives CASSSHSSDYGYTF.

Details on this clone: Other DNA variants within this sample encode the same CDR3. The chain links TRBV9 to TRBJ2-2; 14 nucleotides line up with TRBD2. This CDR3 contains 17 residues. Germline CDR1 SGDLS, CDR2 YYNGEE. Losses at the gene ends were 4 bases for V and 4 bases for J; bases not matched to a gene: 6. DNA for the CDR3: TGTGCCAGCAGCACTGGACTAGCGGGAGGCGTCACCGGGGAGCTGTTTTTT. Protein: CASSTGLAGGVTGELFF.

The CDR3 protein is CASRRDKNQPQHF. CDR3 nucleotides: TGTGCCAGTAGAAGGGACAAAAATCAGCCCCAGCATTTT. The chain carries TRBV19 and TRBJ1-5, with D possibly TRBD1 on 6 matching bases. V lost 6 bases and J lost 4, with 10 bases in between. This CDR3 has 13 residues. The V gene's germline CDR1 is LNHDA and CDR2 SQIVND (reference sequence).

This clone was recorded once. The chain couples TRBV28 to TRBJ1-5; no clear D. Trimming shortened V by 6 bases and J by 0 bases, and 15 bases separated the two germline ends. The CDR3 length is 16 residues. In germline, CDR1 is MDHEN, CDR2 SYDVKM. CDR3 region: CASREGSWLSNQPQHF. CDR3 nucleotide sequence: TGTGCCAGCAGAGAGGGATCCTGGCTTAGCAATCAGCCCCAGCATTTT. Based on the CDR3 plus reference TRBV28 and TRBJ1-5, the full variable domain is DVKVTQSSRYLVKRTGEKVFLECVQDMDHENMFWYRQDPGLGLRLIYFSYDVKMKEKGDIPEGYSVSREKKERFSLILESASTNQTSMYLCASREGSWLSNQPQHFGDGTRLSIL.

This clone showed up just once. J is TRBJ2-1 and V is TRBV19; D is unresolved. This CDR3 region has 13 residues. Germline V gives CDR1 LNHDA, CDR2 SQIVND (reference sequence). Between the trimmed V and J ends, which lost 4 bases and 5 bases, there was a span of 9 bases. CDR3 DNA: TGTGCCAGTAGTAGCCCGATTAACAATGAGCAGTTCTTC. This gives the protein CASSSPINNEQFF.

This clone has just a few counts. This chain uses TRBV11-2 with TRBJ1-2; D ambiguous. The CDR3 is 15 residues long. From germline, CDR1 is SGHAT and CDR2 FQNNGV. Trimming shortened V by 0 bases and J by 1 base, and 9 bases separated the two germline ends. The CDR3: CASSLDLGSNYGYTF. The CDR3 coding sequence is TGTGCCAGCAGCTTAGATCTAGGGAGTAACTATGGCTACACCTTC.

The J gene is TRBJ2-5, the V gene TRBV11-2, with unresolved D. CDR1 and CDR2 (germline): SGHAT, FQNNGV. Trimming stripped 0 bases from V and 6 bases from J, with 14 bases between. The CDR3 contains 15 residues. Here the CDR3 reads CASSLEIGLGKTQYF. CDR3 DNA: TGTGCCAGCAGCTTAGAGATCGGGCTCGGAAAGACCCAGTACTTC.

The rearrangement joins TRBV28 to TRBJ1-5, with 7 bases that match TRBD1. In germline, CDR1 is MDHEN, CDR2 SYDVKM. V dropped 5 bases and J dropped 3; count of bases not matched to a gene: 13. This CDR3 contains 17 residues. Here the CDR3 reads CASSGPGGGLFNQPQHF. The CDR3 bases are TGTGCCAGCAGTGGGCCTGGAGGGGGCCTTTTCAATCAGCCCCAGCATTTT.

Comment on this clone: The sample carries other DNA sequences with the same CDR3. The J gene is TRBJ2-1, the V gene TRBV18, with D unclear. The CDR3 is made up of 13 amino acids. Germline assignment: CDR1 KGHSH and CDR2 LQKENI. The germline V and J ends were trimmed by 0 bases and 4 bases, with 4 bases remaining between them. Written as DNA, the CDR3 is TGTGCCAGCTCACCACCGGGTTACAATGAGCAGTTCTTC. This codes for CASSPPGYNEQFF.

This clone showed up just a few times. The rearrangement joins TRBV4-2 to TRBJ2-5, with 9 bases identical to TRBD2. V was clipped by 1 base and J by 11 bases; unmatched bases: 11. This CDR3 contains 15 residues. From germline, CDR1 is LGHNA and CDR2 YNFKEQ. The CDR3 region has the DNA TGTGCCAGCAGCCAAGGGGCTAGCGGGGCCTGGGAGCAGTACTTC. Translation: CASSQGASGAWEQYF.

For this clone: The sample holds other DNA sequences that translate to the same CDR3. The chain uses TRBV5-1 and TRBJ2-6; 10 bases fit TRBD1. The CDR3 sequence is 16 residues long. Germline assignment: CDR1 SGHRS and CDR2 YFSETQ. J lost 1 base, V lost 3 bases, and 1 base had no gene match. This CDR3 is CASSWTGGSGANVLTF. Here the CDR3 DNA reads TGCGCCAGCAGCTGGACAGGGGGATCTGGGGCCAACGTCCTGACTTTC.

The J gene is TRBJ2-2, the V gene TRBV11-2, with D unclear. The CDR3 totals 16 residues. The V gene lost 7 bases and the J gene lost 0 bases, with 15 bases spanning the gap. Germline V gives CDR1 SGHAT, CDR2 FQNNGV. CDR3 in DNA: TGTGCCAGCATCAACAAGGGCTTCGCGAACACCGGGGAGCTGTTTTTT. Protein: CASINKGFANTGELFF.

This chain links TRBV19 with TRBJ1-3; 7 positions agree with TRBD1. The germline V gene encodes CDR1 LNHDA and CDR2 SQIVND (reference sequence). The CDR3 runs 14 residues. V shed 5 bases and J 2 bases; nucleotides not matched to a gene: 3. Here the CDR3 reads CASSVTGAGNTIYF. CDR3 nucleotides: TGTGCCAGTAGTGTAACAGGGGCTGGAAACACCATATATTTT.

This chain joins TRBV5-3 and TRBJ1-3; D call uncertain. TRBV5-3 is designated an ORF whose function remains uncertain. This CDR3 spans 13 amino acids. V shed 4 bases and J shed 4 bases, with 9 bases lying between them. This CDR3 reads CARSAGKGNTIYF. The CDR3 DNA follows: TGTGCCAGAAGCGCGGGTAAAGGAAACACCATATATTTT.